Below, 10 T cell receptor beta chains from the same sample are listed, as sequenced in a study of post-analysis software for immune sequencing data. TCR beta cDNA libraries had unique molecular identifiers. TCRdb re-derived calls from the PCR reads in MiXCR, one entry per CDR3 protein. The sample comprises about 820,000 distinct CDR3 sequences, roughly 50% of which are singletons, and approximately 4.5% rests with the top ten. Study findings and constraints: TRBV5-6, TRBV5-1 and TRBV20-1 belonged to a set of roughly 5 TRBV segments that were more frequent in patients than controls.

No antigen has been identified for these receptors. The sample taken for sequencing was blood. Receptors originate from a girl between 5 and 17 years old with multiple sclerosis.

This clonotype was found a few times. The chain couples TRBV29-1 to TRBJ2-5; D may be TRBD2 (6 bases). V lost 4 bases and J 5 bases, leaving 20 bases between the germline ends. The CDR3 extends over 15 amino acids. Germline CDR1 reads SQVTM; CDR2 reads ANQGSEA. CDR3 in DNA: TGCAGCGTTGGCCCCGGCCCGGTGAGCGGGGAGACCCAGTACTTC. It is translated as CSVGPGPVSGETQYF.

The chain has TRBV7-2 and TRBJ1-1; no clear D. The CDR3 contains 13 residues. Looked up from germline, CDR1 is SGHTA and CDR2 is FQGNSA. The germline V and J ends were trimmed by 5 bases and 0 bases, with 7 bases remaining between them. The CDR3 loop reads CASSTQMNTEAFF. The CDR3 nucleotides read TGTGCCAGCAGCACCCAGATGAACACTGAAGCTTTCTTT.

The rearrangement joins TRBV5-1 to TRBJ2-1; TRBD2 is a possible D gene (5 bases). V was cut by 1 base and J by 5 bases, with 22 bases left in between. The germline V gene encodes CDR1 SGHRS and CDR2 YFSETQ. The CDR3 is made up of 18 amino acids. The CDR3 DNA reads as TGCGCCAGCAGCTTGAACACCGGGGAGCTAAGCGATAACAATGAGCAGTTCTTC. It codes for CASSLNTGELSDNNEQFF.

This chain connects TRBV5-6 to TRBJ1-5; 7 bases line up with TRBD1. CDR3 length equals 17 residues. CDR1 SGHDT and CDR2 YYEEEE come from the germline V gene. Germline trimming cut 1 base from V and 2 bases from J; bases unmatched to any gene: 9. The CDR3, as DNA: TGTGCCAGCAGCTTGAGGGGGGGACAGTTTCGCAATCAGCCCCAGCATTTT. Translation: CASSLRGGQFRNQPQHF.

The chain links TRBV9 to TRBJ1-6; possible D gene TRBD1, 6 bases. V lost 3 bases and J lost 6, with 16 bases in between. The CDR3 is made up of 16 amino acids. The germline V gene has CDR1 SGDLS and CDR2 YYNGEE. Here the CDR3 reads CASSAEGVQGNSPLHF. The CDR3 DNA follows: TGTGCCAGCAGCGCAGAGGGGGTACAGGGTAATTCACCCCTCCACTTT.

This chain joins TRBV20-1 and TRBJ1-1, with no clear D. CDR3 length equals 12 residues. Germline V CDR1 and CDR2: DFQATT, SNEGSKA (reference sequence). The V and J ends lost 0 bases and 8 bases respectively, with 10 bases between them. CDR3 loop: CSARDLRFEAFF. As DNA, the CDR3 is TGCAGTGCTAGAGACCTACGGTTCGAAGCTTTCTTT.

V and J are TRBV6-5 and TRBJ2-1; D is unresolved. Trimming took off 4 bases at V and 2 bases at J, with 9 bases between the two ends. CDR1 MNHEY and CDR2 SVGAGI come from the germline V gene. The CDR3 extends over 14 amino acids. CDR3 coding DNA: TGTGCCAGCAGTTTGAAGTTTACCTACAATGAGCAGTTCTTC. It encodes CASSLKFTYNEQFF.

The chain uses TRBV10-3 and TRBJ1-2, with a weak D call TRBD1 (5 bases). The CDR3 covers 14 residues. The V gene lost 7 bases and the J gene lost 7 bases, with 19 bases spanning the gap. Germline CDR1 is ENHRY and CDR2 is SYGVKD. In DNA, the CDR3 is TGTGCCATCAATCCGGGACTGTTTCCCCGTGGCTACACCTTC. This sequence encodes CAINPGLFPRGYTF.

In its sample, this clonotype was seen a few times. In nucleotides, the CDR3 is TGTGCCAGCAGTTTCAGCGGGGAATACGGCTACACCTTC. Encoded protein: CASSFSGEYGYTF. This sequence joins TRBV12-3 or TRBV12-4 and TRBJ1-2, with unresolved D. Trimming left V 3 bases short and J 8 bases short, with 13 bases between. The CDR3 has 13 residues.

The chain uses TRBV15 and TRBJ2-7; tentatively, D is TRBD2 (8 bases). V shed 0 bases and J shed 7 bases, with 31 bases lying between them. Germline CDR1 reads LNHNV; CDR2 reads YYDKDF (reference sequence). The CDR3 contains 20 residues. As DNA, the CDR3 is TGTGCCACCAGCAGAGATTGGGGACAGAGTTCTAGCGGGCGACTCAATGAGCAGTACTTC. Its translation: CATSRDWGQSSSGRLNEQYF.